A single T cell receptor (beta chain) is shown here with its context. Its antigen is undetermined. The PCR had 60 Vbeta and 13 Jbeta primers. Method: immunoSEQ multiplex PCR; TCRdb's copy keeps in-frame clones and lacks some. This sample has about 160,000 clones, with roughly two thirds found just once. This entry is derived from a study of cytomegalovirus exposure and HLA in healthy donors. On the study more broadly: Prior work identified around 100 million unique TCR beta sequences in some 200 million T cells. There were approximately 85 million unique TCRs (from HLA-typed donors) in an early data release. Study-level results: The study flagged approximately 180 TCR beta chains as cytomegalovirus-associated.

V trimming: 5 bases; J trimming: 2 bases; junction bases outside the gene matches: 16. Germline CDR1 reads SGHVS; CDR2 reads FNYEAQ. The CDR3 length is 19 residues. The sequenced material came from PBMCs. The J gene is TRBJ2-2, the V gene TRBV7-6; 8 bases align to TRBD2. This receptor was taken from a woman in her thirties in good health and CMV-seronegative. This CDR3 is CASSPQYRTSHQNTGELFF. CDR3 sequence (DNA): TGTGCCAGCAGCCCTCAATACCGGACTAGCCATCAAAACACCGGGGAGCTGTTTTTT.